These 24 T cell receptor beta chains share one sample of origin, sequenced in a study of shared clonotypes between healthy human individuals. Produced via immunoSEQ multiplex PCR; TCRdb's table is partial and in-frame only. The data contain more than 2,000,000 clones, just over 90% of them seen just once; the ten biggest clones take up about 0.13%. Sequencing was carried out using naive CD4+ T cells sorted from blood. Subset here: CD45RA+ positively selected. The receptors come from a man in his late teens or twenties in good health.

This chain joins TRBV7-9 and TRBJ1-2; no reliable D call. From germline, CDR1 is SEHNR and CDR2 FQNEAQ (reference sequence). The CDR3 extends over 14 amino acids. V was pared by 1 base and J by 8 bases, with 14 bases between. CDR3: CASSLGEGAGGYTF. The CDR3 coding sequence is TGTGCCAGCAGCTTAGGAGAGGGTGCTGGAGGCTACACCTTC.

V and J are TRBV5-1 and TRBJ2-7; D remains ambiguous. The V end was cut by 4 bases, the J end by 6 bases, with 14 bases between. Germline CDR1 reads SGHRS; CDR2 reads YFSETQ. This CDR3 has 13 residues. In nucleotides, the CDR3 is TGCGCCAGCAGCACCCGGGCCCCTGGCGAGCAGTACTTC. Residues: CASSTRAPGEQYF.

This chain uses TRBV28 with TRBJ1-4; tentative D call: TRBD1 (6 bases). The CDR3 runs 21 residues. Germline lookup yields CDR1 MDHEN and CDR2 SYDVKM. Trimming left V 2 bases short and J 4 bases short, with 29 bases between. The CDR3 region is CASSLHRAFTLSLADNEKLFF. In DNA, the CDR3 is TGTGCCAGCAGTTTACACAGGGCGTTCACATTATCCCTGGCCGATAATGAAAAACTGTTTTTT.

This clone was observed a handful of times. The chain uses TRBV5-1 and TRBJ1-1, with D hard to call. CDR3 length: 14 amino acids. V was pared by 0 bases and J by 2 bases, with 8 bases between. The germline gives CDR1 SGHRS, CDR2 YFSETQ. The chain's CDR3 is CASSLDARNTEAFF. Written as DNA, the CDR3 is TGCGCCAGCAGCTTGGACGCCCGAAACACTGAAGCTTTCTTT.

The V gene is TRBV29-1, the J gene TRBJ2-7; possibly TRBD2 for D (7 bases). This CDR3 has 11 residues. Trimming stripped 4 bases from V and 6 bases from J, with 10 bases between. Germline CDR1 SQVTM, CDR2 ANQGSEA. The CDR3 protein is CSVGEGGEQYF. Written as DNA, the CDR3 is TGCAGCGTTGGGGAGGGGGGCGAGCAGTACTTC.

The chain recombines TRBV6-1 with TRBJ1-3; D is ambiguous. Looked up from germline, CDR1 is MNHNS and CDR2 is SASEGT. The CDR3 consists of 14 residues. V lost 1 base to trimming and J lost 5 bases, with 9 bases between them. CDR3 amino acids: CASSEGSFRNTIYF. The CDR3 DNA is TGTGCCAGCAGTGAAGGGTCCTTTCGAAACACCATATATTTT.

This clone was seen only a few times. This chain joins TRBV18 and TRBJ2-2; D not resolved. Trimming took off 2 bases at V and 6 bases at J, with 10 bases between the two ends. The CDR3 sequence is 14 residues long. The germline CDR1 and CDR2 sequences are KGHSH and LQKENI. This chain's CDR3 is CASSPGGRAGELFF. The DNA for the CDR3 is TGTGCCAGCTCACCAGGTGGCAGAGCCGGGGAGCTGTTTTTT.

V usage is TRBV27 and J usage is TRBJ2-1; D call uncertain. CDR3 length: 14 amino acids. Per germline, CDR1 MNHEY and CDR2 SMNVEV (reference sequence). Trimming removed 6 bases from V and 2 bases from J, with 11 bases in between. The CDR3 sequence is CASRTPGPYNEQFF. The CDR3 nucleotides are TGTGCCAGCAGGACCCCAGGTCCCTACAATGAGCAGTTCTTC.

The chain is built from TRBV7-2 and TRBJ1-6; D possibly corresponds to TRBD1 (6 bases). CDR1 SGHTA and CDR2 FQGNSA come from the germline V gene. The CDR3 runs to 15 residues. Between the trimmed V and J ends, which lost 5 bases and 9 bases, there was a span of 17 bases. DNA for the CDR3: TGTGCCAGCAGCGGGAGGACAGATTTGAGTTCACCCCTCCACTTT. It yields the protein CASSGRTDLSSPLHF. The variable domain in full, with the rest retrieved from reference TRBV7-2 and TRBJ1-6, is GAGVSQSPSNKVTEKGKDVELRCDPISGHTALYWYRQSLGQGLEFLIYFQGNSAPDKSGLPSDRFSAERTGGSVSTLTIQRTQQEDSAVYLCASSGRTDLSSPLHFGNGTRLTVT.

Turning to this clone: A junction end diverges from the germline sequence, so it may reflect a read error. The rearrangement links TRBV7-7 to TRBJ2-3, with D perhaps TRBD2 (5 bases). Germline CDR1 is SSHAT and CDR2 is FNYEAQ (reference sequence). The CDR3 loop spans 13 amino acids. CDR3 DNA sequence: TGTGCTAGCAGCCATACTAGAACAGATACGCAGTATTTT. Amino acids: CASSHTRTDTQYF. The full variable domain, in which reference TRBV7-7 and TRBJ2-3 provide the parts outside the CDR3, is GAGVSQSPRYKVTKRGQDVTLRCDPISSHATLYWYQQALGQGPEFLTYFNYEAQPDKSGLPSDRFSAERPEGSISTLTIQRTEQRDSAMYRCASSHTRTDTQYFGPGTRLTVL.

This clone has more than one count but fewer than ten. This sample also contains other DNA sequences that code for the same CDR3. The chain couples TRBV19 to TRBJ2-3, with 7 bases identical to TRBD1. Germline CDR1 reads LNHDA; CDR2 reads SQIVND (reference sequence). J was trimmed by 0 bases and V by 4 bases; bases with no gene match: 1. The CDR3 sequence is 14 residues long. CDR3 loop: CASSSRGSTDTQYF. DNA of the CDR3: TGTGCCAGTAGTAGCAGGGGGAGCACAGATACGCAGTATTTT.

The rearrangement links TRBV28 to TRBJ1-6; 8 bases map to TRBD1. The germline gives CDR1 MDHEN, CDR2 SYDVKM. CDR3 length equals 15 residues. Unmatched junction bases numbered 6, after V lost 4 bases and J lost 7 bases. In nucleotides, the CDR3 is TGTGCCAGCAGTTCAGGGACAGGAGGGAATTCACCCCTCCACTTT. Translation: CASSSGTGGNSPLHF.

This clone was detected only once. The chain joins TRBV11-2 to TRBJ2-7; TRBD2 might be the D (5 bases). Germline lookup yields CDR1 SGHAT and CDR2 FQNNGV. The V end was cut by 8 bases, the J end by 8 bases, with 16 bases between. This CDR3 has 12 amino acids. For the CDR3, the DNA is TGTGCCAGCGGACCCGCGGGCAGGCAGCAGTACTTC. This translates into CASGPAGRQQYF.

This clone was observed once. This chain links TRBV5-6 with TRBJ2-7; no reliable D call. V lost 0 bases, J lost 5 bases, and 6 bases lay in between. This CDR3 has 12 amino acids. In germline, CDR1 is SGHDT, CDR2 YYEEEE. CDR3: CASSLASNEQYF. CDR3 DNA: TGTGCCAGCAGCTTGGCCAGTAACGAGCAGTACTTC.

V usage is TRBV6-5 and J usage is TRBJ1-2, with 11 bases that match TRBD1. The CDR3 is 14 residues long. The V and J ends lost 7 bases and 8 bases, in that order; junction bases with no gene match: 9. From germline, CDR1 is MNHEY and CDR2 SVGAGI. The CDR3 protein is CASTPRTGGRGYTF. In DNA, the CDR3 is TGTGCCAGCACCCCCAGGACAGGGGGCCGAGGCTACACCTTC.

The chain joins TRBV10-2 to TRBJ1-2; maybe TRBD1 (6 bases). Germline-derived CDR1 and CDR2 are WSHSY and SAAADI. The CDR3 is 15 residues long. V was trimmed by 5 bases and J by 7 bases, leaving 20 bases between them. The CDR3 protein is CASSPLGGGGSGYTF. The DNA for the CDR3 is TGCGCCAGCAGTCCCCTTGGGGGGGGCGGGAGTGGCTACACCTTC.

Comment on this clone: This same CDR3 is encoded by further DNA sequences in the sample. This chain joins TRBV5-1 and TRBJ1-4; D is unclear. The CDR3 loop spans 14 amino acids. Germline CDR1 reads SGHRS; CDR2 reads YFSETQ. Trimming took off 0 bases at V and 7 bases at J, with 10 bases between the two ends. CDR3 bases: TGCGCCAGCAGCTTGGAAGGTGTCGGTGAAAAACTGTTTTTT. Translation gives CASSLEGVGEKLFF. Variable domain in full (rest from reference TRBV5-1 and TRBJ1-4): KAGVTQTPRYLIKTRGQQVTLSCSPISGHRSVSWYQQTPGQGLQFLFEYFSETQRNKGNFPGRFSGRQFSNSRSEMNVSTLELGDSALYLCASSLEGVGEKLFFGSGTQLSVL.

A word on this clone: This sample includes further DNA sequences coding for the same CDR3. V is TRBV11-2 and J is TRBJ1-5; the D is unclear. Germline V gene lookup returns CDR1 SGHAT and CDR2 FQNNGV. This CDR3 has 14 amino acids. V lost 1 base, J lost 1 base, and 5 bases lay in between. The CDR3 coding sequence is TGTGCCAGCAGCTTAGCGGGGAGCAATCAGCCCCAGCATTTT. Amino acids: CASSLAGSNQPQHF.

This CDR3 reads CAWSQSPEAFF. Written as DNA, the CDR3 is TGTGCCTGGAGCCAGAGCCCAGAAGCTTTCTTT. The rearrangement links TRBV30 to TRBJ1-1; D gene unclear. Trimming removed 3 bases from V and 8 bases from J, with 10 bases in between. Per the germline V gene, CDR1 is GTSNPN and CDR2 is SVGIG (reference sequence). The CDR3 sequence is 11 residues long.

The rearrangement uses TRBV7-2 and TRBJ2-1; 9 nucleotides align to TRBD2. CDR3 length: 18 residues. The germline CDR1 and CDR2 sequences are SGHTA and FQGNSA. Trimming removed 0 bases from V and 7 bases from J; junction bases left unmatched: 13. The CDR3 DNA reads TGTGCCAGCAGCTTAGCCCCAATCCAGCTAGCGGGAAGAAATGAGCAGTTCTTC. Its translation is CASSLAPIQLAGRNEQFF.

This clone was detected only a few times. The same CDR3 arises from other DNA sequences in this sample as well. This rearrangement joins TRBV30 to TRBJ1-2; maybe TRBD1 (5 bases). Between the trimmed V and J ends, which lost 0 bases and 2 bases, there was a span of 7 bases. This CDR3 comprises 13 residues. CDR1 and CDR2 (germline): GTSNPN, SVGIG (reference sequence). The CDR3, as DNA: TGTGCCTGGAGTGTACGGGGCAACTATGGCTACACCTTC. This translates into CAWSVRGNYGYTF.

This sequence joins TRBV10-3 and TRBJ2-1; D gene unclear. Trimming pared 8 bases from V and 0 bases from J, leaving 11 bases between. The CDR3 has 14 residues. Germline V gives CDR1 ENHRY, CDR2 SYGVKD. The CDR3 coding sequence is TGTGCCATCGGATCCCCGAGCTCCTACAATGAGCAGTTCTTC. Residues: CAIGSPSSYNEQFF.

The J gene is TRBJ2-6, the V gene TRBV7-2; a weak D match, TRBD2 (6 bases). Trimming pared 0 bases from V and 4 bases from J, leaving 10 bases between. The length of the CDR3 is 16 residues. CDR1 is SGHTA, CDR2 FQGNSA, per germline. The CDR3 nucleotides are TGTGCCAGCAGCTTAGCGGCGGGGCCCGGGGCCAACGTCCTGACTTTC. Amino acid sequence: CASSLAAGPGANVLTF. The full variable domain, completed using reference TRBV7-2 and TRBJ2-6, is GAGVSQSPSNKVTEKGKDVELRCDPISGHTALYWYRQSLGQGLEFLIYFQGNSAPDKSGLPSDRFSAERTGGSVSTLTIQRTQQEDSAVYLCASSLAAGPGANVLTFGAGSRLTVL.

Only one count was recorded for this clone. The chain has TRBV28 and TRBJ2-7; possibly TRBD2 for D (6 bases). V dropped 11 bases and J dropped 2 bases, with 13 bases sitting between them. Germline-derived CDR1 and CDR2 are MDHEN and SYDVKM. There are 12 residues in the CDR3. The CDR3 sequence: CASWGGTYEQYF. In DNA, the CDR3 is TGTGCCTCGTGGGGAGGAACCTACGAGCAGTACTTC. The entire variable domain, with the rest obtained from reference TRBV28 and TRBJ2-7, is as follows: DVKVTQSSRYLVKRTGEKVFLECVQDMDHENMFWYRQDPGLGLRLIYFSYDVKMKEKGDIPEGYSVSREKKERFSLILESASTNQTSMYLCASWGGTYEQYFGPGTRLTVT.